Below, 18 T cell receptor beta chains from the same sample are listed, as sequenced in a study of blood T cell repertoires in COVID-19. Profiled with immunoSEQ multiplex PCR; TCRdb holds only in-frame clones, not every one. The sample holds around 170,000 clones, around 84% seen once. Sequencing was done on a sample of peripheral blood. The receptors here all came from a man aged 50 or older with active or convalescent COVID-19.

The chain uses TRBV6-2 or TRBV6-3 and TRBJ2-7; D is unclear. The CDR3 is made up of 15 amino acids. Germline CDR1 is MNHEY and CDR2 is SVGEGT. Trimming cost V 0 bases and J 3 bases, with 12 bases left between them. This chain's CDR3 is CASSYSMGHSYEQYF. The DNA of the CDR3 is TGTGCCAGCAGTTACTCGATGGGCCATAGCTACGAGCAGTACTTC.

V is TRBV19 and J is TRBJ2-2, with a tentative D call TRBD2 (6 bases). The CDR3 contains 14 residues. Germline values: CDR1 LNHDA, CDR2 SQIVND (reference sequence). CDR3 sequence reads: CAGRTGPNTGELFF. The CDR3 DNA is TGTGCGGGGAGGACGGGCCCCAACACCGGGGAGCTGTTTTTT.

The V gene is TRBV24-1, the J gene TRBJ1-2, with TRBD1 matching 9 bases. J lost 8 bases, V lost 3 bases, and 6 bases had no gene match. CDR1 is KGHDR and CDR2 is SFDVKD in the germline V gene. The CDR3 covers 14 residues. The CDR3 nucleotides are TGTGCCACCAGTGATACCGACAGGGGGAGCGGCTACACCTTC. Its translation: CATSDTDRGSGYTF.

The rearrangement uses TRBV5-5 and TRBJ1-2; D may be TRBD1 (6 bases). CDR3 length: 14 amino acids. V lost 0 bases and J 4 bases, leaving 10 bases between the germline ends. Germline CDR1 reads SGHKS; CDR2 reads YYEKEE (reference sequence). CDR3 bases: TGTGCCAGCAGCTTGGGGACAGCCTCCTATGGCTACACCTTC. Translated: CASSLGTASYGYTF.

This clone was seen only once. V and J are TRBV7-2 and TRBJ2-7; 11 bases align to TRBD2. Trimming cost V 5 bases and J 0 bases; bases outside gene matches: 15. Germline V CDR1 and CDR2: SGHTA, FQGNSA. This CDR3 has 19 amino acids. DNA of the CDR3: TGTGCCAGCAGCCTACAGGTAGCGGGAGGGAGTCGTTTCTCCTACGAGCAGTACTTC. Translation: CASSLQVAGGSRFSYEQYF. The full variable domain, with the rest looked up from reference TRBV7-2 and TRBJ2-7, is GAGVSQSPSNKVTEKGKDVELRCDPISGHTALYWYRQSLGQGLEFLIYFQGNSAPDKSGLPSDRFSAERTGGSVSTLTIQRTQQEDSAVYLCASSLQVAGGSRFSYEQYFGPGTRLTVT.

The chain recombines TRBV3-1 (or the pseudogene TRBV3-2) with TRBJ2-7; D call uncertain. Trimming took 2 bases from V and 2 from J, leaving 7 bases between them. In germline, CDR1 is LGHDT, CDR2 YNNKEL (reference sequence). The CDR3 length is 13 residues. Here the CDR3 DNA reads TGTGCCAGCAGCCAAAGAGGTCCCTACGAGCAGTACTTC. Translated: CASSQRGPYEQYF.

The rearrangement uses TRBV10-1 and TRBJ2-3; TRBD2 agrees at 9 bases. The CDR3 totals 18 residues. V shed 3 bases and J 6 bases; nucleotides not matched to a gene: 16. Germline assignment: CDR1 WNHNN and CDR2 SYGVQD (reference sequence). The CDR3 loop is CASSDQPLAGPRGDTQYF. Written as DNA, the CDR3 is TGCGCCAGCAGTGATCAGCCTCTAGCGGGGCCTCGCGGGGATACGCAGTATTTT.

CDR3 loop: CASSPLTSGGVNNEQFF. As DNA, the CDR3 is TGTGCCAGCTCACCACTAACTAGCGGGGGGGTTAACAATGAGCAGTTCTTC. The rearrangement links TRBV18 to TRBJ2-1; the match to TRBD2 covers 13 bases. CDR3 length: 17 amino acids. Germline V lookup: CDR1 KGHSH, CDR2 LQKENI. V lost 1 base, J lost 5 bases, and 5 bases stayed unmatched.

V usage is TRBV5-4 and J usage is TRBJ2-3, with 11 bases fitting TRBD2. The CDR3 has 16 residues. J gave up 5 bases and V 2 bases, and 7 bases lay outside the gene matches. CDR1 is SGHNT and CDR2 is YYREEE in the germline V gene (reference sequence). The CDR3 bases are TGTGCCAGCAGCTTCACTAGCGGGAGTTCTTTAGATACGCAGTATTTT. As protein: CASSFTSGSSLDTQYF.

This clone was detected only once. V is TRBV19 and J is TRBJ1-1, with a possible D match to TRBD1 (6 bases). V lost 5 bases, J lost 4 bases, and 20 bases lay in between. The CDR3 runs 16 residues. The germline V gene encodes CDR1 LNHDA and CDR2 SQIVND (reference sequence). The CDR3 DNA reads TGTGCCAGTAGTTCACGAGGGGGGGCTCGGCCCACTGAAGCTTTCTTT. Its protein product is CASSSRGGARPTEAFF.

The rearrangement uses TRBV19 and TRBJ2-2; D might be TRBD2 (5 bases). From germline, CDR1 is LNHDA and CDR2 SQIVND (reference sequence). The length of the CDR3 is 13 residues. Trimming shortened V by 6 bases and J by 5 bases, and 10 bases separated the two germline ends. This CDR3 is CASRFPGTGELFF. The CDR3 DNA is TGTGCCAGTAGATTTCCGGGGACCGGGGAGCTGTTTTTT.

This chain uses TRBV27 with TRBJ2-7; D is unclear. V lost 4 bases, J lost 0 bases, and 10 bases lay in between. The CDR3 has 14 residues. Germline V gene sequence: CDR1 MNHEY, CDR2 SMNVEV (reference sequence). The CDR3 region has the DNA TGTGCCAGCAGTTCCGACACCAACTCCTACGAGCAGTACTTC. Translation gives CASSSDTNSYEQYF.

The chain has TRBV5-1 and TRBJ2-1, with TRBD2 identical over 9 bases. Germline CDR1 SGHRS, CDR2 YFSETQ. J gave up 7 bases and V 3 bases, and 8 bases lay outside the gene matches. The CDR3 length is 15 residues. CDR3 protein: CASSSGASGVNEQFF. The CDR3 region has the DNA TGCGCCAGCAGCTCGGGCGCTAGCGGGGTAAATGAGCAGTTCTTC.

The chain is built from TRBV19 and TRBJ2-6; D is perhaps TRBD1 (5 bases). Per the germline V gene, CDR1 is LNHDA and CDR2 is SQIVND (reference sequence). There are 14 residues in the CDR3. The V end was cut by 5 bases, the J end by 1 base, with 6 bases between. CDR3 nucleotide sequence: TGTGCCAGTAGTCAGGGATCTGGGGCCAACGTCCTGACTTTC. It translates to CASSQGSGANVLTF.

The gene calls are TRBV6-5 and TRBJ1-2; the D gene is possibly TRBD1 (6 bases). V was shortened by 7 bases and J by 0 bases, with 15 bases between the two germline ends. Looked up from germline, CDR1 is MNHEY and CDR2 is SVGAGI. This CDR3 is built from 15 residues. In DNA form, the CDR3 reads TGTGCCAGCAATCCGCCCACAGGGACTAACTATGGCTACACCTTC. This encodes CASNPPTGTNYGYTF.

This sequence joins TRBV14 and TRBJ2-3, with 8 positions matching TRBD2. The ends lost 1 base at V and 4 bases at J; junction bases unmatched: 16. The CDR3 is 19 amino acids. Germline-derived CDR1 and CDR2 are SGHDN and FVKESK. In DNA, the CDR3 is TGTGCCAGCAGCCAAGGAATTTTTAGCGGGACGGGAACCGCAGATACGCAGTATTTT. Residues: CASSQGIFSGTGTADTQYF.

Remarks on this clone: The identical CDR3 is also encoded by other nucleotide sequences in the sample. The CDR3 reads CATSRGQGGETQYF. CDR3 sequence (DNA): TGTGCCACCAGCAGAGGGCAGGGGGGAGAGACCCAGTACTTC. This chain links TRBV15 with TRBJ2-5; tentative D call: TRBD1 (7 bases). Looked up from germline, CDR1 is LNHNV and CDR2 is YYDKDF (reference sequence). The CDR3 consists of 14 residues. Trimming removed 1 base at V and 4 bases at J, with 10 bases between.

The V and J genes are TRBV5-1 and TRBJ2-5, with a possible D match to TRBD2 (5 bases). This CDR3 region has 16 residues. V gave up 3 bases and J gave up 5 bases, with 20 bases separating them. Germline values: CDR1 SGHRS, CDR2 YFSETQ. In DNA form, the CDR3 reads TGCGCCAGCAGCTATTCTTTGGTCGGGATCGGGGAGACCCAGTACTTC. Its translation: CASSYSLVGIGETQYF.